These 20 T cell receptor beta chains were sequenced from one sample in a study of blood T cell repertoires in COVID-19. The data were produced by immunoSEQ multiplex PCR, yet TCRdb's version contains in-frame clones alone and is incomplete. The sample has around 72,000 clones, 80% to 85% seen once. Sequencing used peripheral blood. These TCRs come from an older woman with acute or convalescent COVID-19.

The J gene is TRBJ2-7, the V gene TRBV29-1, with D maybe TRBD1 (5 bases). V shed 5 bases and J shed 2 bases, with 10 bases lying between them. From germline, CDR1 is SQVTM and CDR2 ANQGSEA. The CDR3 extends over 12 amino acids. The CDR3 DNA follows: TGCAGCGTTAACAGGACCCCCTACGAGCAGTACTTC. Encoded protein: CSVNRTPYEQYF.

J is TRBJ2-1 and V is TRBV6-2 or TRBV6-3; D is ambiguous. The CDR3 has 14 amino acids. The V end lost 5 bases, the J end lost 4 bases, and 12 bases lay between the germline ends. Germline V gives CDR1 MNHEY, CDR2 SVGEGT. The CDR3 region is CASSTLAGYNEQFF. For the CDR3, the DNA is TGTGCCAGCAGTACCCTTGCCGGGTACAATGAGCAGTTCTTC.

The rearrangement joins TRBV6-1 to TRBJ2-7; a possible D gene is TRBD2 (5 bases). This CDR3 spans 14 amino acids. The V gene's germline CDR1 is MNHNS and CDR2 SASEGT. Trimming removed 3 bases at V and 9 bases at J, with 18 bases between. The CDR3 DNA follows: TGTGCCAGCAGTGATCGAGCGGAGCCGAAGAGGCAGTACTTC. Protein product: CASSDRAEPKRQYF.

The J gene is TRBJ1-2, the V gene TRBV5-5; D unresolved. Germline V CDR1 and CDR2: SGHKS, YYEKEE (reference sequence). V lost 5 bases and J 1 base, leaving 15 bases between the germline ends. The CDR3 sequence is 15 residues long. The CDR3 DNA reads TGTGCCAGCAGACAGAGGGTAGCATATAACTATGGCTACACCTTC. Amino acid sequence: CASRQRVAYNYGYTF. The full variable domain, with the rest looked up from reference TRBV5-5 and TRBJ1-2, is DAGVTQSPTHLIKTRGQQVTLRCSPISGHKSVSWYQQVLGQGPQFIFQYYEKEERGRGNFPDRFSARQFPNYSSELNVNALLLGDSALYLCASRQRVAYNYGYTFGSGTRLTVV.

The V and J genes are TRBV18 and TRBJ2-5; TRBD1 matches 8 bases. V shed 3 bases, J shed 13 bases, and the junction held 4 bases outside the gene matches. CDR1 is KGHSH, CDR2 LQKENI, per germline. The CDR3 is made up of 11 amino acids. This CDR3 is CASSPGQDSYF. The CDR3, as DNA: TGTGCCAGCTCACCGGGACAGGATTCGTACTTC.

This chain uses TRBV18 with TRBJ2-7; 7 bases map to TRBD1. With V trimmed by 3 bases and J by 0 bases, 5 bases remained unmatched. The CDR3 runs 15 residues. Germline values: CDR1 KGHSH, CDR2 LQKENI. The CDR3 is CASSPGQAPSYEQYF. CDR3 DNA sequence: TGTGCCAGCTCACCTGGACAGGCCCCCTCCTACGAGCAGTACTTC. Complete variable domain (other parts from reference TRBV18 and TRBJ2-7): NAGVMQNPRHLVRRRGQEARLRCSPMKGHSHVYWYRQLPEEGLKFMVYLQKENIIDESGMPKERFSAEFPKEGPSILRIQQVVRGDSAAYFCASSPGQAPSYEQYFGPGTRLTVT.

This clone was found a few times. The chain couples TRBV9 to TRBJ2-3; TRBD2 matches 7 bases. Trimming removed 2 bases from V and 4 bases from J; junction bases left unmatched: 4. The CDR3 is 14 residues long. Germline V gene lookup returns CDR1 SGDLS and CDR2 YYNGEE. The CDR3: CASSVRGRADTQYF. CDR3 sequence (DNA): TGTGCCAGCAGCGTTCGGGGGAGGGCAGATACGCAGTATTTT.

The genes are TRBV6-5 and TRBJ2-1, with TRBD2 matching 9 bases. The CDR3 extends over 14 amino acids. Losses at the gene ends were 7 bases for V and 4 bases for J; bases not matched to a gene: 5. Germline assignment: CDR1 MNHEY and CDR2 SVGAGI. The CDR3: CASNPAGGYNEQFF. The CDR3 coding sequence is TGTGCCAGCAATCCGGCGGGGGGGTACAATGAGCAGTTCTTC.

In its sample, this clone was seen once. The chain carries TRBV5-1 and TRBJ2-5; 9 bases map to TRBD2. This CDR3 has 14 residues. V lost 1 base and J lost 2; bases outside the gene matches: 0. The germline V gene encodes CDR1 SGHRS and CDR2 YFSETQ. The CDR3 reads CASSLTSGQETQYF. The CDR3, as DNA: TGCGCCAGCAGCTTGACTAGCGGGCAAGAGACCCAGTACTTC.

The chain is built from TRBV25-1 and TRBJ2-7; 7 bases are a match to TRBD1. Trimming at V came to 6 bases and at J to 2 bases, leaving 7 bases not matched to a gene. The CDR3 sequence is 14 residues long. From germline, CDR1 is MGHDK and CDR2 SYGVNS. CDR3 sequence: CASRTGYVAYEQYF. Written as DNA, the CDR3 is TGTGCCAGCAGGACAGGGTACGTCGCCTACGAGCAGTACTTC.

The DNA of the CDR3 is TGTGCCAGCAGTTACCAGGGGGACTATGGCTACACCTTC. It yields the protein CASSYQGDYGYTF. This chain links TRBV6-5 with TRBJ1-2, with TRBD1 matching 7 bases. V shed 2 bases, J shed 3 bases, and the junction held 0 bases outside the gene matches. Germline CDR1 MNHEY, CDR2 SVGAGI. This CDR3 spans 13 amino acids.

The rearrangement links TRBV4-1 to TRBJ1-2; a weak D match, TRBD1 (6 bases). This CDR3 region has 14 residues. Germline V gives CDR1 MGHRA, CDR2 YSYEKL. V was cut by 1 base and J by 8 bases, with 14 bases left in between. The CDR3, as DNA: TGCGCCAGCAGCCAAGCCGGACAGATAATCGGCTACACCTTC. Its protein is CASSQAGQIIGYTF.

This clone was picked up a small number of times. The chain links TRBV27 to TRBJ1-5; tentatively, D is TRBD1 (5 bases). The length of the CDR3 is 13 residues. Germline CDR1 reads MNHEY; CDR2 reads SMNVEV (reference sequence). V was clipped by 8 bases and J by 0 bases, with 8 bases between them. The CDR3 loop is CASGAYSNQPQHF. In DNA, the CDR3 is TGTGCCAGCGGGGCCTATAGCAATCAGCCCCAGCATTTT.

The chain combines TRBV28 with TRBJ2-7; 11 bases fit TRBD2. Germline CDR1 and CDR2: MDHEN and SYDVKM. There are 15 residues in the CDR3. The ends lost 4 bases at V and 2 bases at J; junction bases unmatched: 4. CDR3 coding DNA: TGTGCCAGCAGTTCCCCGGGACTAGCGGCCTACGAGCAGTACTTC. This codes for CASSSPGLAAYEQYF.

V and J are TRBV30 and TRBJ2-2, with unresolved D. Germline loops: CDR1 GTSNPN, CDR2 SVGIG (reference sequence). The length of the CDR3 is 12 residues. Deletions cut 4 bases from V and 0 bases from J, with 3 bases between. The CDR3 DNA is TGTGCCTGGACTTCGAACACCGGGGAGCTGTTTTTT. This encodes CAWTSNTGELFF.

The chain combines TRBV30 with TRBJ1-4; D gene unclear. V gave up 5 bases and J gave up 4 bases, with 8 bases separating them. CDR3 size: 12 residues. The germline gives CDR1 GTSNPN, CDR2 SVGIG (reference sequence). The CDR3, as DNA: TGTGCCTGGGAGGTTAATAATGAAAAACTGTTTTTT. As protein: CAWEVNNEKLFF.

This rearrangement joins TRBV7-3 to TRBJ2-1; D possibly corresponds to TRBD1 (6 bases). Trimming took off 6 bases at V and 9 bases at J, with 30 bases between the two ends. The germline V gene encodes CDR1 SGHTA and CDR2 FQGTGA. CDR3 size: 18 residues. The CDR3 DNA sequence: TGTGCCAGCAGTTCATGGAGCAAGGGGGACCCGATGATTGGTGAGCAGTTCTTC. As protein: CASSSWSKGDPMIGEQFF.

This chain connects TRBV10-3 to TRBJ1-2; D gene unclear. The V end was cut by 2 bases, the J end by 8 bases, with 9 bases between. Per the germline V gene, CDR1 is ENHRY and CDR2 is SYGVKD. CDR3 size: 12 residues. The CDR3 DNA sequence: TGTGCCATCAGTGAGGGCCTTTGGGGCTACACCTTC. Translated, it gives CAISEGLWGYTF.

V usage is TRBV3-1 (or the pseudogene TRBV3-2) and J usage is TRBJ1-2; D is possibly TRBD1 (5 bases). The CDR3 runs 15 residues. V gave up 4 bases and J gave up 4 bases, with 16 bases separating them. Germline V gives CDR1 LGHDT, CDR2 YNNKEL (reference sequence). CDR3 bases: TGTGCCAGCAGCCCCCGGGGGGGGAGTGGCTATGGCTACACCTTC. Protein: CASSPRGGSGYGYTF.

DNA of the CDR3: TGCGCCAGCACCCTCCAGGGTCCGAGCACAGATACGCAGTATTTT. It yields the protein CASTLQGPSTDTQYF. V gene TRBV5-1 combines with J gene TRBJ2-3, with D perhaps TRBD1 (5 bases). V gave up 6 bases and J gave up 0 bases, with 14 bases separating them. The CDR3 runs 15 residues. The germline CDR1 and CDR2 sequences are SGHRS and YFSETQ.